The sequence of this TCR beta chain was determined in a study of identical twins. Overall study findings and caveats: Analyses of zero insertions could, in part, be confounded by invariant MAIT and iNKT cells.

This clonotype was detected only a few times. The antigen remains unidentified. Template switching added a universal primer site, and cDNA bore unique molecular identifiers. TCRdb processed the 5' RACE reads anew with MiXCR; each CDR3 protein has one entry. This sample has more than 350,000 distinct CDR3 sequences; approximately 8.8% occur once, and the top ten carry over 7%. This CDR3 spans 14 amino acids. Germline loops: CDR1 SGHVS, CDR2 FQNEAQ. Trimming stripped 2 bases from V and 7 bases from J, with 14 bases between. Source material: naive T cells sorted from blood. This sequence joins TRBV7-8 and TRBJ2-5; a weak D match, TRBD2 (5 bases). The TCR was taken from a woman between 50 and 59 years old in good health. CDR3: CASSLLEALGTQYF. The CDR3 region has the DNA TGTGCCAGCAGCTTATTGGAGGCTTTGGGGACCCAGTACTTC.